This is a list of T cell receptor beta chains from one sample in a study of PD-1 blockade in classical Hodgkin lymphoma. Using immunoSEQ multiplex PCR, the repertoire was profiled, and TCRdb retains in-frame clones only, with some absent. The table lists 8,000 to 9,000 clones, 65% to 85% of them singletons. The specimen was CD4+ T cells from blood, collected at baseline. Receptors were obtained from a human donor with classical Hodgkin lymphoma. CDR3s include the opening cysteine and the closing phenylalanine or tryptophan. D genes are given only for firm matches. Expanded clones get a size class; other rows say once, few or many, or leave the size out.

J | D | size | V | CDR3 | DNA
TRBJ2-7 | TRBD1 | - | TRBV6-6 | CASSQAGGLGEQYF | TGTGCCAGCAGTCAAGCAGGGGGCTTGGGCGAGCAGTACTTC
TRBJ1-5 | - | - | TRBV6-5 | CASSRDRNSNQPQHF | TGTGCCAGCAGCAGAGACAGGAATAGCAATCAGCCCCAGCATTTT
TRBJ2-5 | - | - | TRBV10-3 | CAIGYAQETQYF | TGTGCCATCGGTTACGCCCAAGAGACCCAGTACTTC
TRBJ2-1 | TRBD1 | few | TRBV27 | CASSFRGISYNEQFF | TGTGCCAGCAGTTTCAGGGGGATCTCTTACAATGAGCAGTTCTTC
TRBJ2-7 | - | - | TRBV7-9 | CASSLRSGTQGSYEQYF | TGTGCCAGCAGCTTAAGGTCCGGGACTCAGGGATCCTACGAGCAGTACTTC
TRBJ1-6 | - | - | TRBV11-2 | CASSLQAASPLHF | TGTGCCAGCAGCTTACAGGCGGCTTCACCCCTCCACTTT
TRBJ2-3 | TRBD2 | - | TRBV4-2 | CASSRDPDSGSQGDTQYF | TGTGCCAGCAGCCGAGATCCCGATAGCGGGAGTCAGGGAGATACGCAGTATTTT
TRBJ2-6 | - | - | TRBV7-2 | CASSLAGAIGANVLTF | TGTGCCAGCAGCTTAGCGGGGGCGATAGGGGCCAACGTCCTGACTTTC
TRBJ1-1 | TRBD1 | - | TRBV19 | CASSIRAGTGEVNTEAFF | TGTGCCAGTAGTATCCGCGCCGGGACAGGAGAAGTGAACACTGAAGCTTTCTTT
TRBJ1-2 | TRBD1 | - | TRBV7-2 | CASSLGTGYGYTF | TGTGCCAGCAGCTTAGGGACAGGCTATGGCTACACCTTC
TRBJ1-1 | TRBD1 | - | TRBV6-1 | CASSTGTGVDTEAFF | TGTGCCAGCTCCACCGGGACAGGGGTGGACACTGAAGCTTTCTTT
TRBJ2-1 | - | few | TRBV6-1 | CASQPRLHPYNEQFF | TGTGCCAGCCAACCAAGGCTCCATCCCTACAATGAGCAGTTCTTC
TRBJ2-2 | TRBD2 | few | TRBV5-1 | CASSLRTSNTGELFF | TGCGCCAGCAGCTTGAGGACTAGTAACACCGGGGAGCTGTTTTTT
TRBJ2-7 | - | - | TRBV13 | CASSPRRSAYEQYF | TGTGCCAGCAGCCCTCGGAGGAGCGCCTACGAGCAGTACTTC
TRBJ2-3 | TRBD2 | - | TRBV18 | CASSSSGSGTDTQYF | TGTGCCAGCTCAAGTAGCGGGAGCGGGACAGATACGCAGTATTTT
TRBJ2-1 | TRBD1 | - | TRBV28 | CASSIRGQGPYNEQFF | TGTGCCAGCAGTATCCGGGGACAGGGGCCCTACAATGAGCAGTTCTTC
TRBJ1-1 | - | once | TRBV5-1 | CASSKDSGTEAFF | TGCGCCAGCAGCAAGGACAGCGGCACTGAAGCTTTCTTT
TRBJ1-5 | - | - | TRBV6-5 | CASRFAGANQPQHF | TGTGCCAGCCGTTTCGCAGGGGCCAATCAGCCCCAGCATTTT